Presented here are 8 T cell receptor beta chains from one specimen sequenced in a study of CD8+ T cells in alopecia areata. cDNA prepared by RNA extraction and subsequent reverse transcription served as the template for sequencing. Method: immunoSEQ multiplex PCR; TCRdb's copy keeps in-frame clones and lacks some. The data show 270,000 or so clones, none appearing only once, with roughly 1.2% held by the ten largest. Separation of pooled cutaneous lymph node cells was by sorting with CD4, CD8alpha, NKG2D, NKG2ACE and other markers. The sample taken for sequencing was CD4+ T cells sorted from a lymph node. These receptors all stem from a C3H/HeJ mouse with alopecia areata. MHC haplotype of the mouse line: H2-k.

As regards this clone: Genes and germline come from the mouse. CDR3 sequence reads: CASSFDRGRDTQYF. The covered CDR3 bases are TGTGCCAGCAGTTTCGACAGGGGGAGGGAC. V usage is TRBV14 and J usage is TRBJ2-5, with TRBD1 matching over 9 bases. The sequence runs out 4 residues before the end of the CDR3; the remainder is reconstructed from the germline J gene. The CDR3 totals 14 residues. From germline, CDR1 is SGHDT and CDR2 FRDEAV.

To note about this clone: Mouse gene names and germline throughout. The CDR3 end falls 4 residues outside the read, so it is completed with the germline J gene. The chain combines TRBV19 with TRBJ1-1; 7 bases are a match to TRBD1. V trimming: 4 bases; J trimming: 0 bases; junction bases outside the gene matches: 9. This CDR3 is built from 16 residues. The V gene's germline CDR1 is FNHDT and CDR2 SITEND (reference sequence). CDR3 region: CASSFLRQGPNTEVFF. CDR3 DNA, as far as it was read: TGTGCCAGCAGTTTCCTTCGACAGGGCCCAAACACA.

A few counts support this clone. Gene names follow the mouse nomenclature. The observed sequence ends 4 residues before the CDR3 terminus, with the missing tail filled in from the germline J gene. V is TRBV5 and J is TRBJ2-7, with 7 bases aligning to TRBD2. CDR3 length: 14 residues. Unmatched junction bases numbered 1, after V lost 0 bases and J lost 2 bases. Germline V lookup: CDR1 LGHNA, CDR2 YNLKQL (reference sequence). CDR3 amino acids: CASSQETGPYEQYF. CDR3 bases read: TGTGCCAGCAGCCAAGAGACTGGGCCCTAT.

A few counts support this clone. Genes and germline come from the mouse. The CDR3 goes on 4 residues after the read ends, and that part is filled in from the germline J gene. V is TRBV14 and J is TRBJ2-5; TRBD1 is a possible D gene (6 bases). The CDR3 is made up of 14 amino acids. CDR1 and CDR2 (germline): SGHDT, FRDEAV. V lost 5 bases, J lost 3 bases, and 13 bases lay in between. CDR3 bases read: TGTGCCAGCAGCCACGGGACAAATCAAGAC. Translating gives CASSHGTNQD. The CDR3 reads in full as CASSHGTNQDTQYF.

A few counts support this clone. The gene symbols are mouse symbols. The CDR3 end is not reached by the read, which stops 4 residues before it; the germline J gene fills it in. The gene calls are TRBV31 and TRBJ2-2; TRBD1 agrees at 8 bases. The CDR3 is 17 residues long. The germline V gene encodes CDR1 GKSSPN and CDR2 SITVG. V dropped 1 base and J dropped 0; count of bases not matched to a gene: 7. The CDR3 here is CAWSPFGQGANTGQLYF. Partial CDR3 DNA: TGTGCCTGGAGTCCCTTTGGACAGGGTGCAAACACCGGG.

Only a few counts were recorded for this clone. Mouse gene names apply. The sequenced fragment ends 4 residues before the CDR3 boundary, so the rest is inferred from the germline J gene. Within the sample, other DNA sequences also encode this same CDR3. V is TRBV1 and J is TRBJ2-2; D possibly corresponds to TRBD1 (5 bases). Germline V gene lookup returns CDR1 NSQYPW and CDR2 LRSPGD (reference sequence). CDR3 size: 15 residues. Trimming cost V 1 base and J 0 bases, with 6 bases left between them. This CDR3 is CTCSAGQSNTGQLYF. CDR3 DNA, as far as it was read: TGCACCTGCAGTGCAGGACAGTCAAACACCGGG.

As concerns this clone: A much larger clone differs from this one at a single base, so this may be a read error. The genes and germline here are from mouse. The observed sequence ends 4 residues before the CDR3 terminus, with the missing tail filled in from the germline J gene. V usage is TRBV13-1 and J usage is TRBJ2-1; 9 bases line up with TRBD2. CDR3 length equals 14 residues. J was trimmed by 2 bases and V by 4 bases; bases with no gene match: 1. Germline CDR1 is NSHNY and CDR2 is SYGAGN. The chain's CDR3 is CASSRLGDYAEQFF. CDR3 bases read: TGTGCCAGCAGTCGACTGGGGGACTATGCT.

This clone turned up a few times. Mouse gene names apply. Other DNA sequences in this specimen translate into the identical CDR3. The CDR3 DNA, read in part, is TGCACCTGCAGTGCTCTGGGGGGCTCCTAT. It yields the protein CTCSALGGSY. The whole CDR3 sequence is CTCSALGGSYEQYF. This chain links TRBV1 with TRBJ2-7; 8 positions match TRBD2. The read terminates 4 residues before the CDR3 end, so the remaining end is supplied by the germline J gene. This CDR3 spans 14 amino acids. CDR1 NSQYPW and CDR2 LRSPGD come from the germline V gene (reference sequence). Germline trimming cut 3 bases from V and 0 bases from J; bases unmatched to any gene: 1.